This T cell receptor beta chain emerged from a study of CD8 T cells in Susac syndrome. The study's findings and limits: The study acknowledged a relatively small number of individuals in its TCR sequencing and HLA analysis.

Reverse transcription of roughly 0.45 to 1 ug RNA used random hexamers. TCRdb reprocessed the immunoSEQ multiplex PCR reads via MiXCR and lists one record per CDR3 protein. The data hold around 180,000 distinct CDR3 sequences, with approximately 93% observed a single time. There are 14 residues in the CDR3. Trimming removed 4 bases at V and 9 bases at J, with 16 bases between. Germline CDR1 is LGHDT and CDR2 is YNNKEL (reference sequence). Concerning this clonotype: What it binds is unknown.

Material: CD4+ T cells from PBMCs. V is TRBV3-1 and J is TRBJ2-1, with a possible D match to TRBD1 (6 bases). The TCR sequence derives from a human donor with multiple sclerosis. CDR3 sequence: CASSLLLGAGEQFF. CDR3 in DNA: TGTGCCAGCAGCCTCTTGCTGGGGGCAGGTGAGCAGTTCTTC.